This TCR beta chain was obtained from a study of blood T cell repertoires in COVID-19. Study as a whole: The samples span acute and convalescent COVID-19 from the United States, Italy and Spain. T cells, B-cell-depleted T cells, or PBMCs provided the cDNA or gDNA that served as material.

Authors' data handling: Amplifying reference gene primers gave estimates of nucleated cell counts. Data came from immunoSEQ multiplex PCR; TCRdb stores just in-frame clones and leaves some out. V and J calls and clone size follow that table, whereas D and trimming were derived from the DNA. The sample shows about 100,000 clones, 85% to 90% of them seen only once. CDR3 size: 15 residues. Germline CDR1 SGHRS, CDR2 YFSETQ. The V end lost 2 bases, the J end lost 3 bases, and 15 bases lay between the germline ends. The genes are TRBV5-1 and TRBJ2-7; weak D call: TRBD1 (6 bases). The clonotype was recovered from a human donor in a cohort sampled during active COVID-19. The sequencing sample was made of peripheral blood. CDR3 DNA: TGCGCCAGCAGCTTAAGTACAGGGCCCCTCTACGAGCAGTACTTC. This sequence encodes CASSLSTGPLYEQYF.